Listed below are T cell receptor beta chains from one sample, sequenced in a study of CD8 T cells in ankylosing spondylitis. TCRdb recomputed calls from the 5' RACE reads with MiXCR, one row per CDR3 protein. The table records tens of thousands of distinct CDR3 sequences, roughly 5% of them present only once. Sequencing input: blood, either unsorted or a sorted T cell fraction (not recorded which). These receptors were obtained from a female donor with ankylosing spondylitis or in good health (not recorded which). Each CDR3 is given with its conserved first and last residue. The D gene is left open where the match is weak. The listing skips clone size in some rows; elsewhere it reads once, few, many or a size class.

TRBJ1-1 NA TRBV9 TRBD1 CASSPQTGLPEAFF TGTGCCAGCAGCCCTCAGACAGGGTTGCCTGAAGCTTTCTTT
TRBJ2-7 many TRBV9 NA CASSVEGGPQGEQYF TGTGCCAGCAGCGTAGAGGGGGGCCCCCAGGGCGAGCAGTACTTC
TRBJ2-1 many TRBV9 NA CASSVDGPSYNEQFF TGTGCCAGCAGCGTAGACGGCCCTTCCTACAATGAGCAGTTCTTC
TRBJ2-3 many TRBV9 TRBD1 CASSPRQGAFSTDTQYF TGTGCCAGCAGCCCTCGACAGGGGGCCTTTAGCACAGATACGCAGTATTTT
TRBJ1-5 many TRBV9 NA CASSPTPYSNQPQHF TGTGCCAGCAGCCCAACACCCTATAGCAATCAGCCCCAGCATTTT
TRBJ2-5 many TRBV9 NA CASSTTTRAETQYF TGTGCCAGCAGCACAACGACCCGGGCAGAGACCCAGTACTTC
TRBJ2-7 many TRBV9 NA CASSVQPEPSYEQYF TGTGCCAGCAGCGTACAACCCGAACCGTCCTACGAGCAGTACTTC
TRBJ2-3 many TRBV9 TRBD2 CASSVGGGALDTQYF TGTGCCAGCAGCGTAGGCGGGGGGGCCCTGGATACGCAGTATTTT
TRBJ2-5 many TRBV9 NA CASTRGGGETQYF TGTGCCAGCACCAGGGGTGGAGGCGAGACCCAGTACTTC
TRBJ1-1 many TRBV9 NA CASSVAGEGTEAFF TGTGCCAGCAGCGTTGCAGGGGAGGGCACTGAAGCTTTCTTT
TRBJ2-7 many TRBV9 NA CASSVVEGNGEQYF TGTGCCAGCAGCGTAGTTGAAGGGAATGGCGAGCAGTACTTC
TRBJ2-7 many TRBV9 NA CASSVDSYYEQYF TGTGCCAGCAGCGTAGATTCCTACTACGAGCAGTACTTC
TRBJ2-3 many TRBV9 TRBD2 CASSLDRGGADTQYF TGTGCCAGCAGCTTGGACCGGGGGGGCGCAGATACGCAGTATTTT
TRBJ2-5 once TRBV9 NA CASSVSLWETQYF TGTGCCAGCAGCGTATCGTTGTGGGAGACCCAGTACTTC
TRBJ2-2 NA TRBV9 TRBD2 CASSAPGTKPQSSTNTGELFF TGTGCCAGCAGCGCGCCCGGGACTAAGCCCCAATCGTCGACGAACACCGGGGAGCTGTTTTTT